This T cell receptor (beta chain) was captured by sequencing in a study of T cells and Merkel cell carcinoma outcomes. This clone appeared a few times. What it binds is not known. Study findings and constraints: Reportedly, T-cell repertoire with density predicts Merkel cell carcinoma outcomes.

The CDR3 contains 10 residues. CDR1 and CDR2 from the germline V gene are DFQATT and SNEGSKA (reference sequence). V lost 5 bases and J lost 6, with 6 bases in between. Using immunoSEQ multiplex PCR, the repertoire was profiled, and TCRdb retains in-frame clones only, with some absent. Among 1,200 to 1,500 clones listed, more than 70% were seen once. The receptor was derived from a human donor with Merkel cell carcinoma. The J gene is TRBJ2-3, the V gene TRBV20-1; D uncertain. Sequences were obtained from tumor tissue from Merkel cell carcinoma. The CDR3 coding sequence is TGCAGTGCTTCCCCGGATACGCAGTATTTT. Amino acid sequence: CSASPDTQYF.